The rows below give T cell receptor beta chains drawn from one sample of a study of tumor and adjacent non-tumor tissue in lung cancer. One entry per CDR3 protein results from TCRdb running MiXCR on the multiplex PCR reads. The repertoire consists of over 85,000 distinct CDR3 sequences, with about 87% occurring once and the leading ten covering about 22%. Material for sequencing was lung tumor tissue. The source of these receptors is a man aged 70-80 years with non-small cell lung cancer. Each CDR3 is given with its conserved first and last residue. D genes are given only for firm matches. Expanded clones are given a class, and other clones once, few, many or no size at all.

d_gene: .; j_gene: TRBJ1-2; v_gene: TRBV10-1; len: 15; abundance: .; CDR3aa: CASSESTGQPSGYTF; CDR3nt: TGCGCCAGCAGCGAGTCGACAGGCCAACCCAGTGGGTACACCTTC
d_gene: .; j_gene: TRBJ2-5; v_gene: TRBV11-2; len: 12; abundance: .; CDR3aa: CASISHLGVVVF; CDR3nt: TGTGCCAGCATCTCGCACTTGGGGGTGGTCGTCTTC
d_gene: .; j_gene: TRBJ2-7; v_gene: TRBV10-3; len: 13; abundance: .; CDR3aa: CAVSPSRVYEQYF; CDR3nt: TGTGCTGTCAGTCCCTCCAGGGTTTACGAGCAGTACTTC
d_gene: .; j_gene: TRBJ2-2; v_gene: TRBV7-3; len: 12; abundance: .; CDR3aa: CASSLAPGELFF; CDR3nt: TGTGCCAGCAGCTTAGCCCCCGGGGAGCTGTTTTTT
d_gene: .; j_gene: TRBJ1-1; v_gene: TRBV14; len: 15; abundance: .; CDR3aa: CTSSQAWVGNTEAFF; CDR3nt: TGTACCAGCAGCCAAGCGTGGGTGGGGAACACTGAAGCTTTCTTT
d_gene: TRBD2; j_gene: TRBJ2-7; v_gene: TRBV6-5; len: 15; abundance: .; CDR3aa: CAVGMRLAGSYENYF; CDR3nt: TGTGCCGTCGGAATGAGACTAGCAGGTTCTTACGAGAACTACTTC
d_gene: .; j_gene: TRBJ2-1; v_gene: TRBV6-2/TRBV6-3; len: 15; abundance: .; CDR3aa: CATSPGLGNTNEQSF; CDR3nt: TGTGCCACCAGTCCGGGATTAGGCAATACCAATGAGCAGTCCTTC
d_gene: .; j_gene: TRBJ2-5; v_gene: TRBV4-1; len: 15; abundance: .; CDR3aa: CARRQDRLSIETQYF; CDR3nt: TGCGCCAGAAGACAAGATCGACTATCCATCGAGACCCAGTACTTC
d_gene: TRBD2; j_gene: TRBJ2-5; v_gene: TRBV12-3/TRBV12-4; len: 20; abundance: .; CDR3aa: CASRKSDHPTSGLLQVTQYF; CDR3nt: TGTGCCAGCAGAAAAAGTGACCACCCGACTAGCGGGCTTCTCCAGGTGACCCAGTACTTC
d_gene: TRBD1; j_gene: TRBJ2-7; v_gene: TRBV11-3; len: 15; abundance: .; CDR3aa: CASSPTGTGSYEQYF; CDR3nt: TGTGCCAGCAGTCCTACCGGGACAGGGTCCTACGAGCAGTACTTC
d_gene: TRBD1; j_gene: TRBJ2-2; v_gene: TRBV6-5; len: 19; abundance: .; CDR3aa: CASGYYPPRTGGSGGELFF; CDR3nt: TGTGCCAGCGGTTACTACCCCCCCAGGACAGGGGGTAGTGGCGGGGAGCTGTTTTTT
d_gene: .; j_gene: TRBJ1-1; v_gene: TRBV4-1; len: 16; abundance: .; CDR3aa: CASSQDLGGRNTEAFF; CDR3nt: TGCGCCAGTAGCCAAGATCTGGGGGGGAGGAACACTGAAGCTTTCTTT
d_gene: .; j_gene: TRBJ1-2; v_gene: TRBV4-2; len: 16; abundance: .; CDR3aa: CASNQDLSRANYGYIF; CDR3nt: TGTGCCAGCAACCAAGATTTGAGCAGGGCCAACTATGGCTACATCTTC
d_gene: .; j_gene: TRBJ1-6; v_gene: TRBV28; len: 12; abundance: few; CDR3aa: CASGRQNPPLHF; CDR3nt: TGTGCCAGCGGCAGGCAAAATCCACCCCTCCACTTT
d_gene: .; j_gene: TRBJ2-7; v_gene: TRBV6-6; len: 11; abundance: .; CDR3aa: CATTWFREQYF; CDR3nt: TGTGCCACCACATGGTTCCGCGAGCAGTACTTC
d_gene: .; j_gene: TRBJ2-3; v_gene: TRBV11-1; len: 15; abundance: .; CDR3aa: CASSLSVTYSDTQYF; CDR3nt: TGTGCCAGCAGCCTTTCCGTAACATACTCAGATACGCAGTATTTT
d_gene: TRBD1; j_gene: TRBJ2-1; v_gene: TRBV6-1; len: 15; abundance: .; CDR3aa: CASSDRGESYNEQFF; CDR3nt: TGTGCCAGCAGCGACAGGGGTGAATCCTACAATGAGCAGTTCTTC
d_gene: TRBD2; j_gene: TRBJ2-3; v_gene: TRBV11-2; len: 13; abundance: many; CDR3aa: CASSFVAGDTQYF; CDR3nt: TGTGCCAGTAGCTTCGTAGCGGGGGATACGCAGTATTTT
d_gene: TRBD2; j_gene: TRBJ2-5; v_gene: TRBV12-3/TRBV12-4; len: 18; abundance: .; CDR3aa: CASSPYLAGCRGLQTQYF; CDR3nt: TGTGCCAGCAGTCCCTATCTAGCGGGATGCCGGGGGTTACAGACCCAGTACTTC
d_gene: .; j_gene: TRBJ2-1; v_gene: TRBV6-6; len: 13; abundance: .; CDR3aa: CAIADASYNEQFF; CDR3nt: TGTGCCATCGCGGACGCATCCTACAATGAGCAGTTCTTC
d_gene: .; j_gene: TRBJ2-3; v_gene: TRBV19; len: 14; abundance: .; CDR3aa: CASNSGLAQDTQYF; CDR3nt: TGTGCCAGTAACTCCGGGCTTGCACAGGATACGCAGTATTTT
d_gene: .; j_gene: TRBJ2-7; v_gene: TRBV6-2/TRBV6-3; len: 17; abundance: .; CDR3aa: CASSFMRQIGSGDVQYF; CDR3nt: TGTGCTAGCAGTTTTATGAGACAAATCGGTTCTGGCGACGTGCAGTACTTC
d_gene: .; j_gene: TRBJ2-1; v_gene: TRBV7-9; len: 15; abundance: once; CDR3aa: CVSSPFGGGNNEQFF; CDR3nt: TGTGTCAGCAGCCCCTTCGGGGGCGGAAACAATGAACAGTTCTTC
d_gene: TRBD2; j_gene: TRBJ2-7; v_gene: TRBV29-1; len: 14; abundance: .; CDR3aa: CSVDRLAEAYKQYF; CDR3nt: TGCAGCGTTGACAGACTAGCGGAGGCCTACAAACAGTACTTC
d_gene: .; j_gene: TRBJ2-3; v_gene: TRBV11-3; len: 15; abundance: .; CDR3aa: CASTRREVSTGMQYF; CDR3nt: TGTGCCAGCACCCGTCGGGAAGTAAGCACAGGTATGCAATATTTT